These 32 T cell receptor beta chains came from one sample sequenced in a study of cytomegalovirus exposure and HLA in healthy donors. Both 60 Vbeta primers and 13 Jbeta primers went into the PCR. Sequencing was performed with immunoSEQ multiplex PCR; in TCRdb, only in-frame clones are kept and a portion is missing. The sample contains under 300,000 clones, just over 85% of which appear only once. The sequenced sample was PBMCs. These receptors all stem from a man aged 40-49 years in good health and CMV-seropositive.

A note on this clone: The sample holds other DNA sequences that translate to the same CDR3. The genes are TRBV19 and TRBJ2-5; 10 bases map to TRBD1. The CDR3 length is 14 residues. The germline V gene has CDR1 LNHDA and CDR2 SQIVND (reference sequence). The junction had 0 bases not matched to a gene; V was cut back by 1 base and J by 4 bases. The CDR3 DNA reads as TGTGCCAGTAGTATAGGACAGGGGGCAGAGACCCAGTACTTC. Its translation is CASSIGQGAETQYF.

The CDR3 loop is CSVKAGDLYNEQFF. The CDR3 nucleotides read TGCAGCGTTAAAGCGGGAGATCTCTACAATGAGCAGTTCTTC. The chain employs TRBV29-1 and TRBJ2-1; 8 bases map to TRBD2. CDR1 and CDR2 from the germline V gene are SQVTM and ANQGSEA. Trimming removed 5 bases from V and 3 bases from J; junction bases left unmatched: 6. The length of the CDR3 is 14 residues.

This clone was seen a single time. V gene TRBV4-1 combines with J gene TRBJ1-2; D is perhaps TRBD1 (6 bases). V was shortened by 1 base and J by 10 bases, with 13 bases between the two germline ends. Germline CDR1 is MGHRA and CDR2 is YSYEKL. The CDR3 has 13 amino acids. The CDR3 is CASSQVGDTAYTF. CDR3 nucleotide sequence: TGCGCCAGCAGCCAAGTGGGGGACACCGCCTACACCTTC.

This clone was seen just once. The V and J genes are TRBV4-1 and TRBJ1-2; 8 bases map to TRBD1. CDR1 is MGHRA, CDR2 YSYEKL, per germline. J lost 7 bases, V lost 1 base, and 8 bases had no gene match. CDR3 size: 15 residues. CDR3 DNA: TGCGCCAGCAGCCAAGTAGAACAGGGGACAGGTGGCTACACCTTC. It specifies CASSQVEQGTGGYTF.

The J gene is TRBJ1-1, the V gene TRBV2, with TRBD1 matching 10 bases. CDR1 is SNHLY, CDR2 FYNNEI, per germline. Losses at the gene ends were 8 bases for V and 4 bases for J; bases not matched to a gene: 7. This CDR3 has 14 residues. CDR3 DNA sequence: TGTGCCAGCGGGGGACAGGGGATTCTCACTGAAGCTTTCTTT. This gives the protein CASGGQGILTEAFF.

This clone appeared a few times. The chain carries TRBV7-9 and TRBJ1-1; 8 nucleotides agree with TRBD1. The CDR3 consists of 14 residues. With 3 bases clipped from V and 2 bases from J, the junction kept 2 bases outside the gene matches. Germline V gene sequence: CDR1 SEHNR, CDR2 FQNEAQ (reference sequence). CDR3 residues: CASSFGQGNTEAFF. CDR3 coding DNA: TGTGCCAGCAGCTTCGGACAGGGTAACACTGAAGCTTTCTTT.

The rearrangement joins TRBV28 to TRBJ1-1; a weak D match, TRBD1 (6 bases). V lost 8 bases and J lost 1, with 11 bases in between. Per germline, CDR1 MDHEN and CDR2 SYDVKM. There are 13 residues in the CDR3. The DNA for the CDR3 is TGTGCCAGCGGGGGACATTGGAACACTGAAGCTTTCTTT. Its protein product is CASGGHWNTEAFF.

The chain couples TRBV28 to TRBJ2-7, with 10 positions matching TRBD1. This CDR3 comprises 16 residues. V was clipped by 4 bases and J by 3 bases; unmatched bases: 9. Germline CDR1 reads MDHEN; CDR2 reads SYDVKM. CDR3: CASSSDRGWLRYEQYF. Written as DNA, the CDR3 is TGTGCCAGCAGTTCGGACAGGGGGTGGCTTCGCTACGAGCAGTACTTC.

The V and J genes are TRBV5-8 and TRBJ2-1, with 9 nucleotides matching TRBD2. Germline CDR1 and CDR2: SGHTS and YDEGEE. Trimming at V came to 0 bases and at J to 6 bases, leaving 4 bases not matched to a gene. This CDR3 comprises 15 residues. The CDR3 loop reads CASSLAGTSSNEQFF. The DNA of the CDR3 is TGTGCCAGCAGCTTGGCCGGGACTAGCAGCAATGAGCAGTTCTTC.

The chain carries TRBV29-1 and TRBJ2-2, with D uncertain. CDR1 SQVTM and CDR2 ANQGSEA come from the germline V gene. V lost 6 bases and J 4 bases, leaving 9 bases between the germline ends. The CDR3 contains 12 residues. CDR3 loop: CSVKRVTGELFF. The CDR3 DNA reads TGCAGCGTCAAACGAGTCACCGGGGAGCTGTTTTTT.

CDR3 sequence reads: CATTPLGTGAGDTQYF. CDR3 coding DNA: TGCGCCACTACCCCCCTAGGGACAGGGGCCGGGGATACGCAGTATTTT. The rearrangement links TRBV5-1 to TRBJ2-3, with TRBD1 identical over 10 bases. Germline CDR1 and CDR2: SGHRS and YFSETQ. CDR3 length: 16 amino acids. Trimming took 9 bases from V and 6 from J; bases not matched to a gene: 16.

The rearrangement links TRBV29-1 to TRBJ2-7; D unresolved. V lost 0 bases to trimming and J lost 1 base, with 10 bases between them. Per the germline V gene, CDR1 is SQVTM and CDR2 is ANQGSEA. The CDR3 has 14 amino acids. CDR3 nucleotides: TGCAGCGTTGAAGATAGTACAGAGTCCTACGAGCAGTACTTC. It is translated as CSVEDSTESYEQYF.

This clone showed up just once. The rearrangement joins TRBV5-1 to TRBJ2-5; no firm D call. The CDR3 spans 15 residues. CDR1 SGHRS and CDR2 YFSETQ come from the germline V gene. The germline V and J ends were trimmed by 0 bases and 0 bases, with 9 bases remaining between them. CDR3 in amino acids: CASSLAASYQETQYF. CDR3 nucleotides: TGCGCCAGCAGCTTGGCCGCCAGTTACCAAGAGACCCAGTACTTC. Combining the CDR3 with reference TRBV5-1 and TRBJ2-5 gives the whole variable domain KAGVTQTPRYLIKTRGQQVTLSCSPISGHRSVSWYQQTPGQGLQFLFEYFSETQRNKGNFPGRFSGRQFSNSRSEMNVSTLELGDSALYLCASSLAASYQETQYFGPGTRLLVL.

The chain joins TRBV18 to TRBJ2-2, with 9 nucleotides matching TRBD1. V was clipped by 2 bases and J by 4 bases; unmatched bases: 5. This CDR3 contains 16 residues. Germline V gives CDR1 KGHSH, CDR2 LQKENI. CDR3 protein: CASSPDRGASTGELFF. CDR3 DNA: TGTGCCAGCTCACCAGACAGGGGGGCGAGCACCGGGGAGCTGTTTTTT.

The chain joins TRBV6-1 to TRBJ2-7; 10 bases are a match to TRBD1. The V segment lost 2 bases and the J segment 3 bases; nucleotides outside the gene matches: 7. The V gene's germline CDR1 is MNHNS and CDR2 SASEGT. The CDR3 has 16 amino acids. The CDR3 DNA reads as TGTGCCAGCAGTGAACCACCGGGACAGGGGTTCTACGAGCAGTACTTC. It is translated as CASSEPPGQGFYEQYF.

This clone came up once. V and J are TRBV19 and TRBJ2-2, with TRBD1 matching 8 bases. Trimming took 5 bases from V and 5 from J; bases not matched to a gene: 7. CDR3 length: 15 amino acids. CDR1 is LNHDA and CDR2 is SQIVND in the germline V gene (reference sequence). CDR3 nucleotide sequence: TGTGCCAGTAGTTGGACAGGGCGAGAAACCGGGGAGCTGTTTTTT. It is translated as CASSWTGRETGELFF.

The V call is TRBV7-2, the J call TRBJ2-7, with 10 nucleotides matching TRBD2. CDR3 size: 14 residues. The V segment lost 4 bases and the J segment 3 bases; nucleotides outside the gene matches: 3. Germline CDR1 reads SGHTA; CDR2 reads FQGNSA. The CDR3 DNA reads TGTGCCAGCAGCTATGGACTAGCGGACTACGAGCAGTACTTC. Protein sequence: CASSYGLADYEQYF.

This clone was counted a few times. The chain has TRBV5-1 and TRBJ2-2; D is unresolved. CDR3 size: 13 residues. Germline loops: CDR1 SGHRS, CDR2 YFSETQ. The germline V and J ends were trimmed by 4 bases and 5 bases, with 9 bases remaining between them. The CDR3 region has the DNA TGCGCCAGCAGCCCGACTCGTACCGGGGAGCTGTTTTTT. Protein product: CASSPTRTGELFF.

This clone occurred a few times. The chain uses TRBV11-2 and TRBJ1-1, with D possibly being TRBD1 (5 bases). This CDR3 is 14 amino acids long. V lost 3 bases to trimming and J lost 1 base, with 9 bases between them. The germline V gene encodes CDR1 SGHAT and CDR2 FQNNGV. As DNA, the CDR3 is TGTGCCAGCAGCTTGGGGCAGAAGAACACTGAAGCTTTCTTT. Protein sequence: CASSLGQKNTEAFF.

The chain is built from TRBV6-5 and TRBJ2-1; 10 bases match TRBD2. Losses at the gene ends were 7 bases for V and 7 bases for J; bases not matched to a gene: 7. The CDR3 has 14 residues. CDR1 is MNHEY and CDR2 is SVGAGI in the germline V gene. The CDR3 DNA reads as TGTGCCAGCAAACCTAGCGGGAGACGAAATGAGCAGTTCTTC. It yields the protein CASKPSGRRNEQFF.

The rearrangement uses TRBV28 and TRBJ2-5; 7 bases agree with TRBD1. The J call is in doubt because the DNA end fits TRBJ2-7 better. The CDR3 totals 14 residues. CDR1 MDHEN and CDR2 SYDVKM come from the germline V gene. Here the CDR3 DNA reads TGTGCCAGCAGTTTTTCGGACAGGACCTACGAGCAGTACTTC. Its protein is CASSFSDRTYEQYF.

CDR3 sequence: CASISAGEQFF. The CDR3 DNA reads as TGTGCCAGCATCTCAGCGGGTGAGCAGTTCTTC. The chain links TRBV27 to TRBJ2-1; tentatively, D is TRBD2 (6 bases). The germline CDR1 and CDR2 sequences are MNHEY and SMNVEV (reference sequence). The CDR3 spans 11 residues. Trimming took 7 bases from V and 9 from J, leaving 10 bases between them.

This clone has only one observation. The genes are TRBV28 and TRBJ2-7; 8 bases are shared with TRBD1. The CDR3 extends over 15 amino acids. Germline V gene sequence: CDR1 MDHEN, CDR2 SYDVKM. Losses at the gene ends were 8 bases for V and 0 bases for J; bases not matched to a gene: 9. CDR3 amino acids: CASSWAGGFSYEQYF. The DNA of the CDR3 is TGTGCCAGCTCTTGGGCAGGGGGCTTCTCCTACGAGCAGTACTTC.

With regard to this clone: This CDR3 is also generated by other DNA sequences in the sample. The chain has TRBV5-1 and TRBJ2-5; 16 bases fit TRBD2. Germline CDR1 and CDR2: SGHRS and YFSETQ. V lost 3 bases, J lost 5 bases, and 7 bases stayed unmatched. The CDR3 contains 17 residues. The CDR3 nucleotides are TGCGCCAGCAGCTCGGGACTAGCGGGAGGGCCGGGTGAGACCCAGTACTTC. Protein sequence: CASSSGLAGGPGETQYF. The entire variable domain, with the rest obtained from reference TRBV5-1 and TRBJ2-5, is as follows: KAGVTQTPRYLIKTRGQQVTLSCSPISGHRSVSWYQQTPGQGLQFLFEYFSETQRNKGNFPGRFSGRQFSNSRSEMNVSTLELGDSALYLCASSSGLAGGPGETQYFGPGTRLLVL.

On this clone: The identical CDR3 is also encoded by other nucleotide sequences in the sample. The chain carries TRBV6-6 and TRBJ2-7; D perhaps matches TRBD2 (6 bases). Trimming took 4 bases from V and 7 from J, leaving 23 bases between them. This CDR3 has 16 amino acids. Looked up from germline, CDR1 is MNHNY and CDR2 is SVGAGI (reference sequence). CDR3 nucleotide sequence: TGTGCCAGCAGTTCCCCTCGCGGGACTCGCTTGAGTGAGCAGTACTTC. Protein product: CASSSPRGTRLSEQYF.

The chain recombines TRBV7-9 with TRBJ2-3; 10 nucleotides match TRBD1. V lost 7 bases to trimming and J lost 6 bases; unmatched junction nucleotides: 10. The CDR3 has 15 residues. Germline V gene sequence: CDR1 SEHNR, CDR2 FQNEAQ (reference sequence). The CDR3 DNA reads as TGTGCCAGCACCCAGACAGGGGGCAGGGGCGATACGCAGTATTTT. Protein sequence: CASTQTGGRGDTQYF.

The DNA for the CDR3 is TGTGCCAGCAGTTTCAGGACAGGGGGTCTTCGCGAGCAGTACTTC. Encoded protein: CASSFRTGGLREQYF. The chain joins TRBV28 to TRBJ2-7; 10 positions match TRBD1. The germline CDR1 and CDR2 sequences are MDHEN and SYDVKM. This CDR3 has 15 residues. The junction had 8 bases not matched to a gene; V was cut back by 3 bases and J by 6 bases.

The chain is built from TRBV9 and TRBJ2-1, with TRBD2 identical over 10 bases. The germline gives CDR1 SGDLS, CDR2 YYNGEE. The CDR3 totals 16 residues. After removal of 0 bases from V and 6 bases from J, the junction contained 6 bases not matched to a gene. The CDR3 region is CASSVEASGGFNEQFF. The CDR3 nucleotides are TGTGCCAGCAGCGTAGAGGCTAGCGGGGGTTTCAATGAGCAGTTCTTC.

The chain has TRBV18 and TRBJ2-5; TRBD1 matches at 8 bases. Trimming removed 5 bases from V and 5 bases from J; junction bases left unmatched: 10. This CDR3 has 15 amino acids. CDR1 is KGHSH and CDR2 is LQKENI in the germline V gene. The DNA for the CDR3 is TGTGCCAGCTCAAAGGAGCAGGGGGCTGGTGAGACCCAGTACTTC. As protein: CASSKEQGAGETQYF.

The chain carries TRBV28 and TRBJ2-2; TRBD2 might be the D (5 bases). Germline CDR1 and CDR2: MDHEN and SYDVKM. This CDR3 has 15 residues. V shed 3 bases and J shed 4 bases, with 12 bases lying between them. CDR3 sequence: CASSLPGLLTGELFF. The CDR3 DNA is TGTGCCAGCAGTTTGCCCGGACTTCTCACCGGGGAGCTGTTTTTT.

This clone was observed once. This sequence joins TRBV2 and TRBJ2-1, with 10 nucleotides matching TRBD1. This CDR3 is 18 amino acids long. Germline assignment: CDR1 SNHLY and CDR2 FYNNEI. Losses at the gene ends were 2 bases for V and 5 bases for J; bases not matched to a gene: 12. CDR3 in amino acids: CASSETSGTGVGHNEQFF. DNA of the CDR3: TGTGCCAGCAGTGAAACCTCCGGGACAGGGGTGGGCCACAATGAGCAGTTCTTC.

Concerning this clone: Other DNA sequences in the sample encode the same CDR3. The CDR3 DNA reads TGTGCCAGCAGCTCGGGGGGCGGACCGTTCTCCTACGAGCAGTACTTC. This translates into CASSSGGGPFSYEQYF. V gene TRBV7-9 combines with J gene TRBJ2-7; D perhaps matches TRBD2 (7 bases). Trimming pared 4 bases from V and 0 bases from J, leaving 16 bases between. Germline V lookup: CDR1 SEHNR, CDR2 FQNEAQ (reference sequence). This CDR3 contains 16 residues.